The T cell receptor beta chain described here comes from a study of blood T cell repertoires in COVID-19. Sequencing used immunoSEQ multiplex PCR; TCRdb keeps in-frame clones, though not all of them. The sample holds about 100,000 clones; almost 80% are singletons and the top ten take roughly an eighth. On this clone: No conserved phenylalanine or tryptophan is present at the end of the CDR3, so a read error is the likely explanation. No DNA is shown, since the ends of the CDR3 on it are uncertain; the CDR3 is the one TCRdb lists.

The origin of this receptor is a woman in her 70s with acute or convalescent COVID-19. Sequences were obtained from peripheral blood.

The chain's CDR3 is CASSLGQTTPS. This chain links TRBV14 with TRBJ1-2; the table's D call TRBD1 went unverified against the DNA. Germline lookup yields CDR1 SGHDN and CDR2 FVKESK. The CDR3 length is 11 residues, termini included.